This T cell receptor beta chain was retrieved from a study of blood T cell repertoires in COVID-19. Study-level background: Donors in the United States, Italy and Spain gave samples during acute or convalescent COVID-19.

Data came from immunoSEQ multiplex PCR; TCRdb stores just in-frame clones and leaves some out. Here the sample spans hundreds of thousands of clones, around 90% being singletons. What was sequenced was peripheral blood. The source is an older man with acute or convalescent COVID-19.

The CDR3 nucleotides are TGTGCCAGCAGTGGAAACAGGGTCGAGTTAACTGAAGCTTTCTTT. Translated: CASSGNRVELTEAFF. V and J are TRBV2 and TRBJ1-1, with D maybe TRBD1 (6 bases). Germline CDR1 is SNHLY and CDR2 is FYNNEI. The CDR3 has 15 amino acids. The V and J ends lost 4 bases and 5 bases respectively, with 17 bases between them.